This T cell receptor beta chain was captured by sequencing in a study of blood T cell repertoires in COVID-19 (dated by TCRdb to 2019 to 2021). In terms of the full investigation: The collaborator samples originated in the United States, Italy and Spain and spanned the acute and convalescent phases of COVID-19. The prospective study material was composed of cDNA or gDNA derived from T cells, B-cell-depleted T cells, or PBMCs. Deeply sampled blood TCRbeta repertoires from subjects exposed to, actively infected with, or recovered from COVID-19 were included in the dataset. The repertoires were released in a freely available public database intended as a resource for research on the immune response to SARS-CoV-2. The samples were drawn from two sources: the first 160 participants of the ongoing ImmuneRACE study, and fewer than 1,500 subjects contributed by 6 global collaborators. A de-identified subject ID, COVID-19 status, age in years and sex were almost always included in the sample metadata. Where HLA class I and class II types were available, the types were taken from metadata supplied by the sample provider, not from assay-based typing.

The CDR3 holds 15 amino acids from the cysteine to the phenylalanine. Just the 45-base CDR3 DNA is kept, in frame starting at base 1. CDR1 SQVTM and CDR2 ANQGSEA were looked up in the germline V gene. V is cut back by 6 bases and J by 3 bases, with 11 bases in the junction unmatched. One collaborating source in Seattle enrolled patients during active infection and followed them longitudinally through the course of disease. Collaborating institutions collected whole blood in K2EDTA tubes following their own protocols. For TCRbeta analysis, collaborator samples were shipped as frozen whole blood, as isolated PBMCs, or as DNA extracted from either sample type. TCRbeta CDR3 regions were amplified from genomic DNA by means of the immunoSEQ Assay, a bias-controlled multiplex PCR. The study's own analysis went as follows. The number of nucleated cells in each sample was estimated from the amplification of reference gene primers within the assay. To quantify the absolute abundance of each unique TCRbeta CDR3 rearrangement, sequence reads were collapsed and filtered. Productive Simpson clonality was computed per sample as the square root of Simpson's diversity index over productive rearrangements. TCRdb took this table from immuneACCESS and kept in-frame rearrangements with V and J called. Such tables lack part of the clones; where checked against another copy, unresolved V genes explain under half of the gap, and the rest is unexplained. V and J calls and clone size come straight from that table; D and trimming were deduced from the DNA. Within this sample are 380,000 or so clones, with approximately 86% of them counted one time only. The ten largest clonotypes hold roughly 7.2% of the sample.

As concerns this clone: Its target antigen remains unknown. Per-base qualities were not stored, and no clone one base away is much larger.

Study-level results and caveats: The amount of clinical and demographic metadata varied by source and participant and was provided uncurated.

This TCR derives from a woman in her sixties or seventies with COVID-19, enrolled during active disease. What was sequenced was peripheral blood. Recombination linked TRBV29-1 to TRBJ2-3; 8 bases in the middle match TRBD2. The CDR3 is CSVGGRGAGTDTQYF. The sequenced DNA: TGCAGCGTCGGTGGGCGGGGGGCTGGTACAGATACGCAGTATTTT.